The entry below describes one T cell receptor (beta chain). The protocol was immunoSEQ multiplex PCR, while the TCRdb copy is restricted to in-frame clones and leaves out a portion. The data contain about 74,000 clones, 90% of them singletons. These data belong to a study of blood T cell repertoires in COVID-19. Study context: Sample material is recorded as cDNA or gDNA derived from T cells, B-cell-depleted T cells, or PBMCs.

Germline loops: CDR1 SGHTA, CDR2 FQGNSA. The CDR3 covers 15 residues. With V trimmed by 1 base and J by 8 bases, 6 bases remained unmatched. This TCR derives from a man aged 45 to 65 with acute or convalescent COVID-19. The sequencing input was peripheral blood. J is TRBJ2-1 and V is TRBV7-2, with TRBD1 matching over 9 bases. In DNA form, the CDR3 reads TGTGCCAGCAGCTTAGGGGGACAGGGCATCTATGAGCAGTTCTTC. Amino acid sequence: CASSLGGQGIYEQFF.